The clone carrying this T cell receptor (beta chain) was recorded a few times. Antigen specificity is unknown. Every isolated RNA sample was fully reverse transcribed, so sequencing captured expressed TCRB transcripts. Naive, central memory and regulatory T cell samples produced a mean of about 3.5 million reads. Assay: immunoSEQ multiplex PCR; the TCRdb copy retains only in-frame clones and omits some. This table has 140,000 to 150,000 clones, 10% appearing once. This entry comes from a study of beta chain features in type 1 diabetes. Study-wide points: The study found fewer insertions and more deletions at VDJ junctions in type 1 diabetes patients. Comparison showed that naive, central memory and Treg TCRB repertoires appeared more similar among patients than among healthy donors.

The CDR3 length is 15 residues. CDR1 and CDR2 (germline): SGHAT, FQDESV (reference sequence). V lost 5 bases to trimming and J lost 2 bases, with 16 bases between them. This sequence originates from a man aged 18 to 29 in good health. The chain is built from TRBV11-1 and TRBJ2-7, with TRBD1 as a possible D gene (6 bases). Sample: naive CD4+ T cells from blood. DNA for the CDR3: TGTGCCAGCAGCCTGATGACAGGACTTACCTACGAGCAGTACTTC. Its protein is CASSLMTGLTYEQYF.